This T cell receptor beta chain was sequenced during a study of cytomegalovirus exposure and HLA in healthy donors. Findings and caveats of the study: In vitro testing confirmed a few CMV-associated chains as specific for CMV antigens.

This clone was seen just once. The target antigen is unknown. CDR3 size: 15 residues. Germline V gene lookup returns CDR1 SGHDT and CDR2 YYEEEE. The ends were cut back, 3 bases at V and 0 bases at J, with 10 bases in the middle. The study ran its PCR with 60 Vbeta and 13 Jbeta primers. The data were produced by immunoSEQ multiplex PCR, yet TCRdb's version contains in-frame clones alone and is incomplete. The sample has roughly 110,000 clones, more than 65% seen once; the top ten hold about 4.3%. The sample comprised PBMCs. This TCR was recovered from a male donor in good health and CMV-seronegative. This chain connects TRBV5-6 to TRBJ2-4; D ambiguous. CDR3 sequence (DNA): TGTGCCAGCAGCTCGGGTATACTAGCCAAAAACATTCAGTACTTC. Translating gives CASSSGILAKNIQYF.